Each of the 27 T cell receptor beta chains below was sequenced from the same sample in a study of early T cells in non-severe SARS-CoV-2 infection. TCRdb itself ran the 5' RACE reads through MiXCR, one entry per CDR3 protein. The sample yields under 85,000 distinct CDR3 sequences, approximately 12% seen once. Sequenced: whole blood. These receptors all come from an adult who was a healthcare worker with PCR-confirmed SARS-CoV-2 infection or an uninfected control (not recorded which).

This clonotype has a handful of counts. The chain carries TRBV7-9 and TRBJ2-5; no clear D gene. CDR1 and CDR2 (germline): SEHNR, FQNEAQ (reference sequence). This CDR3 has 11 residues. Trimming shortened V by 4 bases and J by 0 bases, and 0 bases separated the two germline ends. CDR3 protein: CASSYQETQYF. The CDR3 nucleotides are TGTGCCAGCAGCTACCAAGAGACCCAGTACTTC.

In this sample, this clonotype turned up a few times. This sequence joins TRBV14 and TRBJ1-1; D unclear. In germline, CDR1 is SGHDN, CDR2 FVKESK. The V end was cut by 0 bases, the J end by 5 bases, with 7 bases between. The CDR3 totals 13 residues. CDR3 amino acids: CASSQEGWTEAFF. The CDR3 DNA reads TGTGCCAGCAGCCAAGAAGGCTGGACTGAAGCTTTCTTT.

V gene TRBV12-3 or TRBV12-4 combines with J gene TRBJ1-1; tentative D call: TRBD1 (6 bases). V was cut by 1 base and J by 4 bases, with 10 bases left in between. This CDR3 has 14 amino acids. The CDR3 spells CASSLEGGRTEAFF. The CDR3 DNA follows: TGTGCCAGCAGTTTAGAGGGGGGGCGCACTGAAGCTTTCTTT.

This clonotype was picked up many times. The chain couples TRBV27 to TRBJ1-5; TRBD1 matches at 7 bases. Germline loops: CDR1 MNHEY, CDR2 SMNVEV (reference sequence). The CDR3 runs 15 residues. Trimming at V came to 6 bases and at J to 0 bases, leaving 5 bases not matched to a gene. The CDR3 region is CASSLGQPSNQPQHF. The CDR3 DNA sequence: TGTGCCAGCAGCCTGGGACAGCCTAGCAATCAGCCCCAGCATTTT.

This clonotype has just a few counts. CDR3 in DNA: TGTGCCAGCAGCTTAGGGGGACAGAATCAGCCCCAGCATTTT. Protein product: CASSLGGQNQPQHF. This rearrangement joins TRBV13 to TRBJ1-5; 7 bases map to TRBD1. Germline values: CDR1 PRHDT, CDR2 FYEKMQ (reference sequence). The CDR3 consists of 14 residues. The ends lost 0 bases at V and 4 bases at J; junction bases unmatched: 0.

This clonotype showed up many times. The V and J genes are TRBV5-1 and TRBJ1-2; possibly TRBD1 for D (5 bases). The CDR3 length is 14 residues. The germline V and J ends were trimmed by 0 bases and 5 bases, with 11 bases remaining between them. Germline CDR1 SGHRS, CDR2 YFSETQ. The DNA for the CDR3 is TGCGCCAGCAGCTTGGCCCCGACAGATTATGGCTACACCTTC. Residues: CASSLAPTDYGYTF.

In nucleotides, the CDR3 is TGTGCTAGTGGTTCCGGACAGGGAGCCAAAAACATTCAGTACTTC. Amino acid sequence: CASGSGQGAKNIQYF. V usage is TRBV12-5 and J usage is TRBJ2-4, with 8 bases lining up with TRBD1. Germline loops: CDR1 LGHNT, CDR2 FRNRAP. Trimming at V came to 4 bases and at J to 0 bases, leaving 2 bases not matched to a gene. The CDR3 extends over 15 amino acids.

There are a few counts of this clonotype. The gene calls are TRBV20-1 and TRBJ1-1, with D unclear. Trimming pared 1 base from V and 7 bases from J, leaving 19 bases between. This CDR3 has 15 residues. The germline V gene has CDR1 DFQATT and CDR2 SNEGSKA (reference sequence). The CDR3 nucleotides read TGCAGTGCTAGAGGCGTTTCTGGCAAAGGCGGTGAAGCTTTCTTT. Protein product: CSARGVSGKGGEAFF.

The chain carries TRBV7-9 and TRBJ2-3; D is possibly TRBD1 (5 bases). V lost 2 bases to trimming and J lost 2 bases, with 14 bases between them. Germline CDR1 reads SEHNR; CDR2 reads FQNEAQ (reference sequence). This CDR3 has 16 amino acids. For the CDR3, the DNA is TGTGCCAGCAGCTTAACCTCACAGGACCCCACAGATACGCAGTATTTT. Protein product: CASSLTSQDPTDTQYF.

The genes are TRBV30 and TRBJ1-6; 8 nucleotides align to TRBD1. J gave up 9 bases and V 0 bases, and 4 bases lay outside the gene matches. Germline CDR1 GTSNPN, CDR2 SVGIG (reference sequence). The CDR3 has 14 residues. CDR3 DNA sequence: TGTGCCTGGAGTGTAGGCAGGGGGCTTTCACCCCTCCACTTT. Residues: CAWSVGRGLSPLHF.

The rearrangement uses TRBV5-1 and TRBJ2-7; D is unclear. Trimming pared 5 bases from V and 1 base from J, leaving 4 bases between. This CDR3 has 11 amino acids. The germline gives CDR1 SGHRS, CDR2 YFSETQ. The CDR3 region is CASRGSYEQYF. The CDR3 nucleotides are TGCGCCAGCAGAGGGTCCTACGAGCAGTACTTC. The full variable domain, rest sourced from reference TRBV5-1 and TRBJ2-7, is KAGVTQTPRYLIKTRGQQVTLSCSPISGHRSVSWYQQTPGQGLQFLFEYFSETQRNKGNFPGRFSGRQFSNSRSEMNVSTLELGDSALYLCASRGSYEQYFGPGTRLTVT.

This clonotype appeared many times. The chain is built from TRBV30 and TRBJ2-5, with 10 bases aligning to TRBD1. This CDR3 has 14 residues. The V segment lost 2 bases and the J segment 7 bases; nucleotides outside the gene matches: 7. The germline gives CDR1 GTSNPN, CDR2 SVGIG (reference sequence). The CDR3 DNA is TGTGCCTGGAGTCACGGGACAGGGGTCGGGACCCAGTACTTC. Protein product: CAWSHGTGVGTQYF.

The chain couples TRBV20-1 to TRBJ1-2, with 7 bases that match TRBD1. Trimming cost V 0 bases and J 5 bases; bases outside gene matches: 12. This CDR3 is built from 16 residues. Germline CDR1 DFQATT, CDR2 SNEGSKA (reference sequence). The CDR3 coding sequence is TGCAGTGCTAGAGATCGACAGGGTGAAAGTCGTTATGGCTACACCTTC. As protein: CSARDRQGESRYGYTF.

This clonotype came up a few times. The chain is built from TRBV7-2 and TRBJ2-7; 13 nucleotides align to TRBD2. The CDR3 sequence is 15 residues long. V shed 5 bases, J shed 6 bases, and the junction held 7 bases outside the gene matches. Germline values: CDR1 SGHTA, CDR2 FQGNSA. CDR3 region: CASSQEGLAGFEQYF. The CDR3 bases are TGTGCCAGCAGCCAGGAGGGACTAGCGGGATTCGAGCAGTACTTC.

The rearrangement uses TRBV11-2 and TRBJ2-7; no clear D. From germline, CDR1 is SGHAT and CDR2 FQNNGV. Trimming cost V 0 bases and J 3 bases, with 6 bases left between them. This CDR3 contains 13 residues. CDR3 nucleotides: TGTGCCAGCAGCTTAGATCCCGTCTACGAGCAGTACTTC. As protein: CASSLDPVYEQYF.

This clonotype was counted ten times or more. The chain links TRBV7-2 to TRBJ2-7; D remains unclear. Trimming left V 1 base short and J 6 bases short, with 10 bases between. CDR3 length equals 13 residues. The V gene's germline CDR1 is SGHTA and CDR2 FQGNSA. As DNA, the CDR3 is TGTGCCAGCAGCTTAGGTCCCGGTGCCGAGCAGTACTTC. This gives the protein CASSLGPGAEQYF.

This clonotype was detected a few times. The chain has TRBV25-1 and TRBJ2-3; possible D gene TRBD1, 6 bases. This CDR3 has 15 amino acids. Between the trimmed V and J ends, which lost 7 bases and 2 bases, there was a span of 16 bases. Germline V gives CDR1 MGHDK, CDR2 SYGVNS. CDR3 coding DNA: TGTGCCAGCACCGCCGGGACACCACTCACAGATACGCAGTATTTT. Protein sequence: CASTAGTPLTDTQYF.

This clonotype was observed a few times. This sequence joins TRBV12-3 or TRBV12-4 and TRBJ1-2; tentative D call: TRBD1 (5 bases). Trimming took 4 bases from V and 2 from J, leaving 11 bases between them. This CDR3 region has 14 residues. The CDR3 reads CASSSPRGNYGYTF. The CDR3 DNA is TGTGCCAGCAGTTCACCACGGGGGAACTATGGCTACACCTTC.

This clonotype has at least ten counts. This chain uses TRBV7-8 with TRBJ1-2, with D maybe TRBD1 (5 bases). The CDR3 is 15 residues long. Trimming took off 1 base at V and 0 bases at J, with 9 bases between the two ends. CDR1 and CDR2 (germline): SGHVS, FQNEAQ. CDR3 residues: CASSLEGTANYGYTF. CDR3 nucleotide sequence: TGTGCCAGCAGCTTAGAAGGGACCGCTAACTATGGCTACACCTTC.

The CDR3 sequence is CASSVGVTDTQYF. Written as DNA, the CDR3 is TGTGCCAGCAGCGTAGGGGTCACAGATACGCAGTATTTT. This chain uses TRBV9 with TRBJ2-3, with D hard to call. This CDR3 contains 13 residues. V lost 0 bases to trimming and J lost 2 bases, with 4 bases between them. The germline CDR1 and CDR2 sequences are SGDLS and YYNGEE.

There are many counts of this clonotype. This sequence joins TRBV9 and TRBJ2-2; D is unresolved. Germline-derived CDR1 and CDR2 are SGDLS and YYNGEE. CDR3 length: 16 residues. Trimming took 4 bases from V and 0 from J, leaving 13 bases between them. The CDR3 sequence is CASSYFHTSNTGELFF. The CDR3 region has the DNA TGTGCCAGCAGCTACTTTCATACGTCGAACACCGGGGAGCTGTTTTTT.

The V call is TRBV2, the J call TRBJ2-1, with D unclear. CDR1 SNHLY and CDR2 FYNNEI come from the germline V gene. The CDR3 spans 12 residues. With 3 bases removed from V and 6 bases from J, the gap between germline ends came to 6 bases. CDR3 in DNA: TGTGCCAGCAGTGACTTGGGCAATGAGCAGTTCTTC. It codes for CASSDLGNEQFF. Drawing the rest from reference TRBV2 and TRBJ2-1, the complete variable domain is EPEVTQTPSHQVTQMGQEVILRCVPISNHLYFYWYRQILGQKVEFLVSFYNNEISEKSEIFDDQFSVERPDGSNFTLKIRSTKLEDSAMYFCASSDLGNEQFFGPGTRLTVL.

This clonotype came up many times. The chain is built from TRBV20-1 and TRBJ2-1; D is possibly TRBD2 (6 bases). The V end was cut by 6 bases, the J end by 6 bases, with 15 bases between. CDR3 length: 13 amino acids. The V gene's germline CDR1 is DFQATT and CDR2 SNEGSKA (reference sequence). CDR3 nucleotide sequence: TGCAGTGCCCCAGAGACTAGTAGCAATGAGCAGTTCTTC. Protein product: CSAPETSSNEQFF.

The sample holds many counts of this clonotype. The chain combines TRBV7-9 with TRBJ2-1; 7 bases agree with TRBD2. The V and J ends lost 1 base and 5 bases, in that order; junction bases with no gene match: 5. CDR3 length: 15 residues. The V gene's germline CDR1 is SEHNR and CDR2 FQNEAQ (reference sequence). In DNA form, the CDR3 reads TGTGCCAGCAGCTTAGGGCGGGGAGGGAACAATGAGCAGTTCTTC. Protein product: CASSLGRGGNNEQFF.

This clonotype was counted at least ten times. The gene calls are TRBV14 and TRBJ1-2, with a tentative D call TRBD1 (6 bases). CDR1 is SGHDN, CDR2 FVKESK, per germline. V lost 4 bases to trimming and J lost 3 bases, with 12 bases between them. The CDR3 runs to 14 residues. The DNA for the CDR3 is TGTGCCAGCAGCCCAGCGGGGGGCGACTATGGCTACACCTTC. Translation: CASSPAGGDYGYTF.

The chain carries TRBV11-2 and TRBJ1-1; D is uncertain. Trimming removed 7 bases from V and 6 bases from J, with 12 bases in between. The CDR3 loop spans 12 amino acids. Germline V gene lookup returns CDR1 SGHAT and CDR2 FQNNGV. CDR3 region: CASNRLGPEAFF. Written as DNA, the CDR3 is TGTGCCAGCAACCGTCTCGGGCCTGAAGCTTTCTTT. The full variable domain, its missing parts supplied by reference TRBV11-2 and TRBJ1-1, is EAGVAQSPRYKIIEKRQSVAFWCNPISGHATLYWYQQILGQGPKLLIQFQNNGVVDDSQLPKDRFSAERLKGVDSTLKIQPAKLEDSAVYLCASNRLGPEAFFGQGTRLTVV.

This clonotype has at least ten counts. The chain recombines TRBV7-8 with TRBJ1-2; D remains ambiguous. Trimming took 5 bases from V and 12 from J, leaving 19 bases between them. Germline-derived CDR1 and CDR2 are SGHVS and FQNEAQ. The CDR3 has 13 residues. DNA for the CDR3: TGTGCCAGCAGCCTAACATCAAACAACCGTGACACCTTC. The encoded protein is CASSLTSNNRDTF.